One and the same sample provided the 13 T cell receptor beta chains below, sequenced in a study of blood T cells in healthy people across ages. Alongside a J-beta primer mix, a sample-barcoded 5' primer served in a second PCR lasting about 7 to 12 cycles. TCRdb reanalysed the 5' RACE reads using MiXCR and keeps one entry per CDR3 protein. The table includes about 1.1 million distinct CDR3 sequences, roughly two fifths detected once. The sequenced sample was blood. These receptors originate from a man between 18 and 29 years old in good health.

CDR3: CASSQIDSNYGYTF. The CDR3 DNA reads TGTGCCAGCAGCCAAATCGACAGCAACTATGGCTACACCTTC. This chain links TRBV3-1 with TRBJ1-2, with D possibly being TRBD1 (5 bases). Trimming left V 2 bases short and J 2 bases short, with 9 bases between. CDR3 length: 14 residues. Germline V gives CDR1 LGHDT, CDR2 YNNKEL (reference sequence).

This clonotype was seen at least ten times. The chain couples TRBV4-1 to TRBJ1-2; D is ambiguous. Trimming cost V 0 bases and J 0 bases, with 17 bases left between them. This CDR3 is 18 amino acids long. Germline values: CDR1 MGHRA, CDR2 YSYEKL. This CDR3 reads CASSQDRALGRANYGYTF. DNA of the CDR3: TGCGCCAGCAGCCAAGATAGGGCGTTGGGCCGCGCTAACTATGGCTACACCTTC.

Turning to this clonotype: A read error may produce the germline difference seen at one junction end. This chain joins TRBV12-3 or TRBV12-4 and TRBJ2-1; D gene uncertain. The CDR3 is 13 amino acids. CDR3 nucleotides: TGTGCCAGCAGTTTTCAAGACTGGAATGAGCGGTTCTTC. The encoded protein is CASSFQDWNERFF.

This chain joins TRBV6-1 and TRBJ2-1, with 7 bases lining up with TRBD2. The assigned J gene may be wrong: the sequence end matches TRBJ2-7 better. The CDR3 is made up of 17 amino acids. The germline V gene encodes CDR1 MNHNS and CDR2 SASEGT. CDR3 DNA sequence: TGTGCCAGCAGTGAGGTCTTCGGCGGGAGCTCCTACAATGAGCAGTACTTC. Translating it yields CASSEVFGGSSYNEQYF.

V usage is TRBV4-2 and J usage is TRBJ2-3; D might be TRBD2 (6 bases). Germline values: CDR1 LGHNA, CDR2 YNFKEQ. This CDR3 spans 14 amino acids. V was trimmed by 3 bases and J by 4 bases, leaving 11 bases between them. The CDR3 nucleotides read TGTGCCAGCAGCCAGCTACTAGCACCAGATACGCAGTATTTT. Translation: CASSQLLAPDTQYF.

The chain carries TRBV18 and TRBJ2-5; D call uncertain. CDR1 and CDR2 (germline): KGHSH, LQKENI. The CDR3 sequence is 13 residues long. Trimming stripped 1 base from V and 5 bases from J, with 8 bases between. Here the CDR3 reads CASSPLGGETQYF. For the CDR3, the DNA is TGTGCCAGCTCACCACTAGGTGGGGAGACCCAGTACTTC.

This clonotype has just one count. V gene TRBV27 combines with J gene TRBJ1-2, with 8 positions matching TRBD1. Germline CDR1 and CDR2: MNHEY and SMNVEV (reference sequence). The CDR3 consists of 16 residues. Trimming took 2 bases from V and 7 from J; bases not matched to a gene: 12. The CDR3 bases are TGTGCCAGCAGTTTACGACTCGGACAGGGAGAGATTGGCTACACCTTC. It encodes CASSLRLGQGEIGYTF.

V usage is TRBV11-2 and J usage is TRBJ2-2; 8 positions match TRBD1. From germline, CDR1 is SGHAT and CDR2 FQNNGV. Germline trimming cut 5 bases from V and 1 base from J; bases unmatched to any gene: 6. This CDR3 contains 16 residues. CDR3 residues: CASSPPGTGNTGELFF. The CDR3 DNA is TGTGCCAGCAGCCCGCCCGGGACAGGGAACACCGGGGAGCTGTTTTTT. Together with reference TRBV11-2 and TRBJ2-2, the CDR3 gives the full variable domain: EAGVAQSPRYKIIEKRQSVAFWCNPISGHATLYWYQQILGQGPKLLIQFQNNGVVDDSQLPKDRFSAERLKGVDSTLKIQPAKLEDSAVYLCASSPPGTGNTGELFFGEGSRLTVL.

The rearrangement links TRBV20-1 to TRBJ2-5; the D gene is possibly TRBD2 (6 bases). This CDR3 has 15 residues. V was cut by 0 bases and J by 3 bases, with 14 bases left in between. CDR1 is DFQATT and CDR2 is SNEGSKA in the germline V gene (reference sequence). The chain's CDR3 is CSARDPKRAKETQYF. The CDR3 coding sequence is TGCAGTGCTAGAGATCCAAAGCGGGCTAAAGAGACCCAGTACTTC.

This rearrangement joins TRBV7-6 to TRBJ1-4; unclear D gene. The ends were cut back, 0 bases at V and 3 bases at J, with 11 bases in the middle. Germline V CDR1 and CDR2: SGHVS, FNYEAQ. CDR3 length: 16 amino acids. The CDR3 here is CASSLARPQANEKLFF. The CDR3 bases are TGTGCCAGCAGCTTAGCTCGCCCGCAGGCTAATGAAAAACTGTTTTTT. Using reference TRBV7-6 and TRBJ1-4 for the parts outside the CDR3, the full variable domain is GAGVSQSPRYKVTKRGQDVALRCDPISGHVSLYWYRQALGQGPEFLTYFNYEAQQDKSGLPNDRFSAERPEGSISTLTIQRTEQRDSAMYRCASSLARPQANEKLFFGSGTQLSVL.

V is TRBV2 and J is TRBJ2-1, with D tentatively TRBD1 or TRBD2 (6 bases each). V was trimmed by 2 bases and J by 4 bases, leaving 18 bases between them. The CDR3 spans 17 residues. From germline, CDR1 is SNHLY and CDR2 FYNNEI. The DNA for the CDR3 is TGTGCCAGCAGTGAACGGGGGCTATGGAATCCTTACAATGAGCAGTTCTTC. Protein sequence: CASSERGLWNPYNEQFF.

This clonotype has a handful of counts. V is TRBV7-6 and J is TRBJ1-6; D uncertain. Germline-derived CDR1 and CDR2 are SGHVS and FNYEAQ. V was trimmed by 2 bases and J by 0 bases, leaving 14 bases between them. The CDR3 runs 18 residues. The CDR3 DNA is TGTGCCAGCAGCTTAAGGACGGAGGAAAGCTCCTATAATTCACCCCTCCACTTT. Its protein product is CASSLRTEESSYNSPLHF.

The V and J genes are TRBV5-6 and TRBJ1-2; 10 positions agree with TRBD1. Germline CDR1 SGHDT, CDR2 YYEEEE. This CDR3 contains 20 residues. The V segment lost 0 bases and the J segment 3 bases; nucleotides outside the gene matches: 17. The DNA of the CDR3 is TGTGCCAGCAGCTTGGAGTACGATCCGGGACAGGGGACTCAACACTATGGCTACACCTTC. Translated: CASSLEYDPGQGTQHYGYTF.